Below, 13 T cell receptor beta chains from the same sample are listed, as sequenced in a study of graft-versus-host responses after intestinal transplantation. Assay: immunoSEQ multiplex PCR; the TCRdb copy retains only in-frame clones and omits some. The table shows 20,000 to 25,000 clones, with approximately 89% occurring only once. Here the sequenced sample was PBMCs, taken about 62 days after intestinal transplantation. The receptors originated from a human patient who received an intestinal transplant, so some T cells may come from the graft donor.

J is TRBJ2-5 and V is TRBV4-3; the match to TRBD1 covers 10 bases. The J call could be wrong; TRBJ2-7 is a better fit for the DNA end. The CDR3 totals 16 residues. Germline CDR1 is LGHNA and CDR2 is YSLEER. The CDR3 DNA reads TGCGCCAGCAGCCTAGGCCAAGGACAGGGGGACTACGAGCAGTACTTC. Translating it yields CASSLGQGQGDYEQYF.

This clone was observed a single time. The V gene is TRBV6-6, the J gene TRBJ2-1; possible D gene TRBD1, 6 bases. This CDR3 is built from 14 residues. The germline V and J ends were trimmed by 6 bases and 3 bases, with 12 bases remaining between them. Germline V gene data show CDR1 as MNHNY and CDR2 as SVGAGI (reference sequence). CDR3 coding DNA: TGTGCCAGCAGCAGAACAGGGAACTACAATGAGCAGTTCTTC. This translates into CASSRTGNYNEQFF.

J is TRBJ2-7 and V is TRBV9; maybe TRBD2 (5 bases). CDR3 length: 14 amino acids. Looked up from germline, CDR1 is SGDLS and CDR2 is YYNGEE. The V end lost 4 bases, the J end lost 1 base, and 12 bases lay between the germline ends. Written as DNA, the CDR3 is TGTGCCAGCAGCCCCTGGACTGATTCCTACGAGCAGTACTTC. This gives the protein CASSPWTDSYEQYF.

The chain combines TRBV4-3 with TRBJ2-1; D ambiguous. This CDR3 has 12 residues. Germline CDR1 reads LGHNA; CDR2 reads YSLEER. The V and J ends lost 3 bases and 4 bases respectively, with 4 bases between them. The CDR3: CASSHGYNEQFF. In nucleotides, the CDR3 is TGCGCCAGCAGCCACGGATACAATGAGCAGTTCTTC.

This chain links TRBV9 with TRBJ2-3; 10 bases map to TRBD2. With 4 bases clipped from V and 0 bases from J, the junction kept 5 bases outside the gene matches. This CDR3 comprises 16 residues. The germline gives CDR1 SGDLS, CDR2 YYNGEE. In DNA form, the CDR3 reads TGTGCCAGCAGCAGTAGCGGGGGGACGAGCACAGATACGCAGTATTTT. This codes for CASSSSGGTSTDTQYF.

The rearrangement joins TRBV27 to TRBJ2-7; D tentatively fits TRBD1 or TRBD2 (5 bases each). CDR3 length: 14 amino acids. Germline V lookup: CDR1 MNHEY, CDR2 SMNVEV (reference sequence). V was clipped by 0 bases and J by 3 bases, with 9 bases between them. The DNA of the CDR3 is TGTGCCAGCAGTTTATCCGGGGCATACTACGAGCAGTACTTC. Amino acids: CASSLSGAYYEQYF.

The chain recombines TRBV4-3 with TRBJ2-1; 7 positions agree with TRBD1. Trimming took 6 bases from V and 0 from J; bases not matched to a gene: 5. CDR3 length: 15 amino acids. CDR1 LGHNA and CDR2 YSLEER come from the germline V gene. The CDR3 DNA reads TGCGCCAGCAGGGACAGGCTAAGCTCCTACAATGAGCAGTTCTTC. Protein product: CASRDRLSSYNEQFF.

The chain combines TRBV27 with TRBJ1-1; D gene ambiguous. Per the germline V gene, CDR1 is MNHEY and CDR2 is SMNVEV (reference sequence). The CDR3 contains 14 residues. V gave up 5 bases and J gave up 3 bases, with 13 bases separating them. CDR3 region: CASSNFGGYTEAFF. The CDR3 DNA reads as TGTGCCAGCAGTAATTTCGGAGGGTACACTGAAGCTTTCTTT.

V is TRBV19 and J is TRBJ2-2; D may correspond to TRBD1 or TRBD2 (5 bases each). The CDR3 is 15 residues long. The germline V gene encodes CDR1 LNHDA and CDR2 SQIVND (reference sequence). Deletions cut 6 bases from V and 8 bases from J, with 19 bases between. The CDR3 bases are TGTGCCAGTAGGCCCGGGACCTCCCCCCGGGGGGAGCTGTTTTTT. This encodes CASRPGTSPRGELFF.

V is TRBV4-3 and J is TRBJ2-3, with D possibly matching TRBD2 (6 bases). The CDR3 has 16 amino acids. Germline CDR1 and CDR2: LGHNA and YSLEER. The V gene lost 4 bases and the J gene lost 5 bases, with 19 bases spanning the gap. CDR3 coding DNA: TGCGCCAGCAGCCGGCAACTCGGCGGGGTGGGAGATACGCAGTATTTT. Its translation: CASSRQLGGVGDTQYF.

The chain carries TRBV6-1 and TRBJ1-1; TRBD1 is a possible D gene (5 bases). The V end was cut by 6 bases, the J end by 5 bases, with 13 bases between. From germline, CDR1 is MNHNS and CDR2 SASEGT. There are 13 residues in the CDR3. The CDR3 sequence is CASRLQDPTEAFF. Written as DNA, the CDR3 is TGTGCCAGCAGGTTACAGGACCCGACTGAAGCTTTCTTT.

This chain connects TRBV5-5 to TRBJ1-1; D is unclear. Trimming removed 4 bases at V and 6 bases at J, with 22 bases between. This CDR3 comprises 16 residues. Germline V CDR1 and CDR2: SGHKS, YYEKEE (reference sequence). The CDR3 reads CASSHDGFWKRAEAFF. The CDR3 DNA reads as TGTGCCAGCAGCCATGACGGGTTCTGGAAACGCGCTGAAGCTTTCTTT.

This chain joins TRBV7-6 and TRBJ1-5, with no clear D. CDR1 and CDR2 (germline): SGHVS, FNYEAQ. The CDR3 has 19 residues. V lost 0 bases, J lost 0 bases, and 18 bases lay in between. CDR3 nucleotides: TGTGCCAGCAGCTTAGCGCGCCAGGCCGGAGTGGGTAGCAATCAGCCCCAGCATTTT. This codes for CASSLARQAGVGSNQPQHF.